A selection of T cell receptor beta chains follows, all from one sample in a study of blood T cell repertoires in COVID-19. The repertoire was sequenced with immunoSEQ multiplex PCR; TCRdb's copy has only in-frame clones and lacks some. The table records 120,000 or so clones, around four fifths of them present only once. Sequencing was done on a sample of peripheral blood. Every receptor here comes from a man of 80 years or more with active or convalescent COVID-19. The CDR3 runs from the conserved cysteine through the conserved F or W. A D gene is named only where the DNA matches it firmly. Rows give clone size only sometimes, using once, few, many, or a class for an expanded clone.

cdr3_aa: CASRNDRVDRPQHF
cdr3_nt: TGTGCCAGCAGGAATGACAGGGTCGATCGGCCCCAGCATTTT
j_call: TRBJ1-5
d_call: TRBD1
clone_size: NA
v_call: TRBV6-6

cdr3_aa: CASSLDTGISLAKNIQYF
cdr3_nt: TGTGCCAGCAGCTTGGATACAGGAATATCTCTAGCCAAAAACATTCAGTACTTC
j_call: TRBJ2-4
d_call: NA
clone_size: NA
v_call: TRBV5-8

cdr3_aa: CASRTVREDSNQPQHF
cdr3_nt: TGCGCCAGCCGGACAGTAAGGGAAGATAGCAATCAGCCCCAGCATTTT
j_call: TRBJ1-5
d_call: NA
clone_size: once
v_call: TRBV10-1

cdr3_aa: CASNGQTLAKNIQYF
cdr3_nt: TGTGCCAGCAACGGACAGACCCTAGCCAAAAACATTCAGTACTTC
j_call: TRBJ2-4
d_call: NA
clone_size: NA
v_call: TRBV6-5

cdr3_aa: CASSRYRDSPEKLFF
cdr3_nt: TGTGCCAGCTCCCGATACCGGGACAGCCCCGAAAAACTGTTTTTT
j_call: TRBJ1-4
d_call: TRBD1
clone_size: NA
v_call: TRBV18

cdr3_aa: CASSDRVYGYTF
cdr3_nt: TGTGCCAGCAGCGACAGGGTCTATGGCTACACCTTC
j_call: TRBJ1-2
d_call: TRBD1
clone_size: few
v_call: TRBV6-2/TRBV6-3

cdr3_aa: CAWGGQGYGYTF
cdr3_nt: TGTGCCTGGGGTGGACAGGGCTATGGCTACACCTTC
j_call: TRBJ1-2
d_call: TRBD1
clone_size: NA
v_call: TRBV30

cdr3_aa: CASSFDRGAYEQYF
cdr3_nt: TGTGCCAGCAGTTTTGACAGGGGTGCCTACGAGCAGTACTTC
j_call: TRBJ2-7
d_call: TRBD1
clone_size: NA
v_call: TRBV5-6

cdr3_aa: CASSYADRDEEAFF
cdr3_nt: TGTGCCAGCAGTTACGCGGACAGGGATGAGGAAGCTTTCTTT
j_call: TRBJ1-1
d_call: TRBD1
clone_size: NA
v_call: TRBV6-5

cdr3_aa: CASSLADRDRGGYEQYF
cdr3_nt: TGTGCCAGCAGCTTAGCTGACCGGGACAGGGGCGGCTACGAGCAGTACTTC
j_call: TRBJ2-7
d_call: TRBD1
clone_size: NA
v_call: TRBV7-8

cdr3_aa: CASSDPGDGVTQYF
cdr3_nt: TGTGCCAGCAGTGATCCGGGGGACGGCGTCACGCAGTATTTT
j_call: TRBJ2-3
d_call: NA
clone_size: NA
v_call: TRBV2

cdr3_aa: CASSQDRGQPQHF
cdr3_nt: TGTGCCAGCAGCCAAGATCGGGGTCAGCCCCAGCATTTT
j_call: TRBJ1-5
d_call: NA
clone_size: NA
v_call: TRBV3-1/TRBV3-2

cdr3_aa: CASSLRQGDNSPLHF
cdr3_nt: TGTGCCAGCAGCCTGAGACAGGGGGATAATTCACCCCTCCACTTT
j_call: TRBJ1-6
d_call: NA
clone_size: NA
v_call: TRBV21-1

cdr3_aa: CASSQGDRDSRQKQFF
cdr3_nt: TGCGCCAGCAGCCAGGGGGACCGGGACTCCAGACAGAAGCAGTTCTTC
j_call: TRBJ2-1
d_call: NA
clone_size: NA
v_call: TRBV4-1

cdr3_aa: CAWSVGGGPSGNTIYF
cdr3_nt: TGTGCCTGGAGTGTCGGGGGGGGCCCCTCTGGAAACACCATATATTTT
j_call: TRBJ1-3
d_call: NA
clone_size: NA
v_call: TRBV30

cdr3_aa: CSAEVALNTEAFF
cdr3_nt: TGCAGCGCCGAGGTAGCTTTGAACACTGAAGCTTTCTTT
j_call: TRBJ1-1
d_call: NA
clone_size: NA
v_call: TRBV29-1

cdr3_aa: CATSDGQGDNYGYTF
cdr3_nt: TGTGCCACCAGTGATGGACAGGGCGATAACTATGGCTACACCTTC
j_call: TRBJ1-2
d_call: TRBD1
clone_size: NA
v_call: TRBV24-1

cdr3_aa: CASSEAGGQNEQFF
cdr3_nt: TGTGCCAGCAGCGAAGCGGGGGGGCAGAATGAGCAGTTCTTC
j_call: TRBJ2-1
d_call: TRBD2
clone_size: NA
v_call: TRBV9

cdr3_aa: CASSSSTSGAYNEQFF
cdr3_nt: TGTGCCAGCAGCTCTTCAACTAGCGGGGCATACAATGAGCAGTTCTTC
j_call: TRBJ2-1
d_call: TRBD2
clone_size: NA
v_call: TRBV7-3

cdr3_aa: CASSGGDEQYF
cdr3_nt: TGCGCCAGCAGCGGGGGGGACGAGCAGTACTTC
j_call: TRBJ2-7
d_call: TRBD2
clone_size: NA
v_call: TRBV5-1

cdr3_aa: CATSDEGTGGFGYTF
cdr3_nt: TGTGCCACCAGTGACGAAGGGACAGGGGGCTTTGGCTACACCTTC
j_call: TRBJ1-2
d_call: TRBD1
clone_size: NA
v_call: TRBV24-1

cdr3_aa: CASRGQVTNEKLFF
cdr3_nt: TGTGCCAGCAGGGGACAGGTGACTAATGAAAAACTGTTTTTT
j_call: TRBJ1-4
d_call: TRBD1
clone_size: NA
v_call: TRBV7-9

cdr3_aa: CASSQDSGDSYNEQFF
cdr3_nt: TGCGCCAGCAGCCAAGATTCCGGGGACAGCTACAATGAGCAGTTCTTC
j_call: TRBJ2-1
d_call: TRBD1
clone_size: few
v_call: TRBV4-3

cdr3_aa: CASSQDPGAYGYTF
cdr3_nt: TGTGCCAGCAGCCAAGACCCAGGGGCCTATGGCTACACCTTC
j_call: TRBJ1-2
d_call: NA
clone_size: NA
v_call: TRBV4-2